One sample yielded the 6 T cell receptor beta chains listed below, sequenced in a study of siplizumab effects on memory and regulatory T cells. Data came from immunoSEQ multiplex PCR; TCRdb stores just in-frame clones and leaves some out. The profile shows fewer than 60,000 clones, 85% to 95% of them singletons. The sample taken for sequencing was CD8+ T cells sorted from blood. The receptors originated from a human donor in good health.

DNA for the CDR3: TGTGCCAGCAGCGTAGCTGGACAGGATGAAGCTTTCTTT. Translation gives CASSVAGQDEAFF. The rearrangement joins TRBV9 to TRBJ1-1, with 7 bases matching TRBD1. Germline CDR1 is SGDLS and CDR2 is YYNGEE. The CDR3 totals 13 residues. Trimming cost V 0 bases and J 7 bases; bases outside gene matches: 3.

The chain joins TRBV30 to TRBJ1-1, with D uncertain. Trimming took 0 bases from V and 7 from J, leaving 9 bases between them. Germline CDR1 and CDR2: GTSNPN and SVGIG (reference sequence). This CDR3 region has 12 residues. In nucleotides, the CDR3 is TGTGCCTGGAGTGTATGGTCAGATGAAGCTTTCTTT. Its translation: CAWSVWSDEAFF.

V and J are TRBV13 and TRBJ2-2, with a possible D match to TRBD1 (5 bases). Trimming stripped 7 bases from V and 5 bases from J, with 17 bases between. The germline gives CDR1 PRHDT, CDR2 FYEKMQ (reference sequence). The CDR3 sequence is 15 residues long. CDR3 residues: CASNHLGVTTGELFF. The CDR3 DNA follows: TGTGCCAGCAACCATCTAGGGGTAACGACCGGGGAGCTGTTTTTT.

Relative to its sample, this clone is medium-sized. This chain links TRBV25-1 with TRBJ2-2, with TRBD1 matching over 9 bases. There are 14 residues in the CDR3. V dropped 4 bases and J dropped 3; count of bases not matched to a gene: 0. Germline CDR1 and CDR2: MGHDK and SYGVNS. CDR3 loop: CASSGTGDTGELFF. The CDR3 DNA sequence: TGTGCCAGCAGTGGGACAGGGGACACCGGGGAGCTGTTTTTT.

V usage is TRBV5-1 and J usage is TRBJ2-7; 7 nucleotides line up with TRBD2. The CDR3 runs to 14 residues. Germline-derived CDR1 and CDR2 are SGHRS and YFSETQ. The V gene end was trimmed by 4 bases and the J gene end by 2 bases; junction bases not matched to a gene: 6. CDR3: CASSARESPYEQYF. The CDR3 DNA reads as TGCGCCAGCAGCGCGCGGGAGTCGCCCTACGAGCAGTACTTC.

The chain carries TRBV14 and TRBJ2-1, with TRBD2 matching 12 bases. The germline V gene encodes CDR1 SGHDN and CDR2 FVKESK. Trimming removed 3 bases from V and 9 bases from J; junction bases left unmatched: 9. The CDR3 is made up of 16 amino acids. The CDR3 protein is CASSHATSGREGEQFF. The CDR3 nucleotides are TGTGCCAGCAGCCATGCGACTAGCGGGAGAGAAGGTGAGCAGTTCTTC. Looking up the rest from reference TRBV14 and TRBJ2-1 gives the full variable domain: EAGVTQFPSHSVIEKGQTVTLRCDPISGHDNLYWYRRVMGKEIKFLLHFVKESKQDESGMPNNRFLAERTGGTYSTLKVQPAELEDSGVYFCASSHATSGREGEQFFGPGTRLTVL.